Below are 31 T cell receptor beta chains sequenced from a single sample in a study of CD8+ T cells in alopecia areata. The treatment denotes: oral pan-JAK inhibitor, 5-10 mg twice daily. The authors extracted RNA and reverse transcribed it into cDNA as the sequencing template. Profiling relied on immunoSEQ multiplex PCR, and the TCRdb table lists in-frame clones only, not all of them. The repertoire holds 95,000 to 100,000 clones, with 55% to 75% as singletons. The specimen was CD8+ T cells sorted from blood, collected at approximately week 60, from a patient treated with tofacitinib. These receptor sequences come from a human donor with alopecia areata.

The rearrangement links TRBV5-1 to TRBJ1-1; 8 bases match TRBD1. V was clipped by 3 bases and J by 3 bases; unmatched bases: 7. CDR3 length: 15 residues. Germline V gene data show CDR1 as SGHRS and CDR2 as YFSETQ. CDR3 sequence (DNA): TGCGCCAGCAGCTCAGCCGTGACAGGGGACACTGAAGCTTTCTTT. Protein: CASSSAVTGDTEAFF.

This clone was seen a handful of times. The V and J genes are TRBV13 and TRBJ1-1; D is unclear. CDR3 size: 14 residues. V lost 2 bases, J lost 6 bases, and 13 bases lay in between. Germline V gene sequence: CDR1 PRHDT, CDR2 FYEKMQ (reference sequence). CDR3 amino acids: CASSLRGGWAEAFF. In DNA form, the CDR3 reads TGTGCCAGCAGCTTACGGGGTGGCTGGGCTGAAGCTTTCTTT.

V and J are TRBV27 and TRBJ1-4; D not resolved. Trimming left V 3 bases short and J 7 bases short, with 9 bases between. CDR3 length equals 13 residues. CDR1 is MNHEY, CDR2 SMNVEV, per germline (reference sequence). This CDR3 is CASSLVGSEKLFF. CDR3 coding DNA: TGTGCCAGCAGTTTGGTGGGTTCTGAAAAACTGTTTTTT.

The CDR3 nucleotides read TGTGCCTGGTTGGGAACGGGACAGGGTTTTTACGAGCAGTACTTC. It translates to CAWLGTGQGFYEQYF. The gene calls are TRBV30 and TRBJ2-7; the match to TRBD1 covers 9 bases. Germline V gene sequence: CDR1 GTSNPN, CDR2 SVGIG (reference sequence). This CDR3 comprises 15 residues. J lost 4 bases, V lost 5 bases, and 12 bases had no gene match. Together with reference TRBV30 and TRBJ2-7, the CDR3 gives the full variable domain: SQTIHQWPATLVQPVGSPLSLECTVEGTSNPNLYWYRQAAGRGLQLLFYSVGIGQISSEVPQNLSASRPQDRQFILSSKKLLLSDSGFYLCAWLGTGQGFYEQYFGPGTRLTVT.

The J gene is TRBJ1-2, the V gene TRBV5-1; TRBD1 aligns across 9 bases. CDR1 is SGHRS and CDR2 is YFSETQ in the germline V gene. There are 15 residues in the CDR3. With 4 bases clipped from V and 3 bases from J, the junction kept 7 bases outside the gene matches. CDR3 DNA: TGCGCCAGCAGCGGAGGGGACAGGGTGGACTATGGCTACACCTTC. This encodes CASSGGDRVDYGYTF.

V gene TRBV7-2 combines with J gene TRBJ2-7; a weak D match, TRBD1 (6 bases). The CDR3 has 14 residues. V shed 4 bases and J shed 2 bases, with 12 bases lying between them. Germline CDR1 reads SGHTA; CDR2 reads FQGNSA. The CDR3 DNA reads TGTGCCAGCAGCTCAAGGACAGCAGCCTACGAGCAGTACTTC. Translating it yields CASSSRTAAYEQYF.

This clone came up a few times. The CDR3 loop is CASSTHSGAEQYF. The CDR3 region has the DNA TGTGCCAGCAGTACACACTCGGGTGCCGAGCAGTACTTC. V is TRBV6-5 and J is TRBJ2-7; no reliable D call. From germline, CDR1 is MNHEY and CDR2 SVGAGI. The CDR3 is made up of 13 amino acids. V was trimmed by 5 bases and J by 6 bases, leaving 14 bases between them.

This chain joins TRBV7-9 and TRBJ1-2; D call uncertain. Trimming took off 5 bases at V and 0 bases at J, with 16 bases between the two ends. The CDR3 covers 16 residues. The germline CDR1 and CDR2 sequences are SEHNR and FQNEAQ (reference sequence). The DNA of the CDR3 is TGTGCCAGCAGCCAAGCCGCCAGTGGAACTAACTATGGCTACACCTTC. Protein sequence: CASSQAASGTNYGYTF. The full variable domain, completed using reference TRBV7-9 and TRBJ1-2, is DTGVSQNPRHKITKRGQNVTFRCDPISEHNRLYWYRQTLGQGPEFLTYFQNEAQLEKSRLLSDRFSAERPKGSFSTLEIQRTEQGDSAMYLCASSQAASGTNYGYTFGSGTRLTVV.

The chain has TRBV7-9 and TRBJ2-7; the D gene is possibly TRBD2 (5 bases). Germline-derived CDR1 and CDR2 are SEHNR and FQNEAQ (reference sequence). The CDR3 spans 15 residues. V lost 8 bases, J lost 2 bases, and 19 bases lay in between. DNA of the CDR3: TGTGCCAGCGTTAAAACCAGAGAGCGGCCCTACGAGCAGTACTTC. Protein sequence: CASVKTRERPYEQYF.

This clone was seen only a few times. The chain combines TRBV15 with TRBJ1-5, with a weak D call TRBD1 (5 bases). The CDR3 totals 15 residues. With 8 bases removed from V and 3 bases from J, the gap between germline ends came to 17 bases. Germline V gene sequence: CDR1 LNHNV, CDR2 YYDKDF (reference sequence). Here the CDR3 DNA reads TGTGCCACCGGCGGGTCAGGGATGGACAATCAGCCCCAGCATTTT. It translates to CATGGSGMDNQPQHF.

The chain joins TRBV7-9 to TRBJ2-7; D is ambiguous. The germline V gene encodes CDR1 SEHNR and CDR2 FQNEAQ (reference sequence). The V and J ends lost 2 bases and 1 base respectively, with 9 bases between them. The CDR3 has 14 amino acids. The CDR3 is CASSLWTLSYEQYF. For the CDR3, the DNA is TGTGCCAGCAGCTTATGGACCCTTTCCTACGAGCAGTACTTC.

The CDR3 nucleotides read TGTGCCAGCAGCAAAGTCCGGGACAGGGATTATGGCTACACCTTC. Protein product: CASSKVRDRDYGYTF. V usage is TRBV11-2 and J usage is TRBJ1-2; 9 bases are a match to TRBD1. Looked up from germline, CDR1 is SGHAT and CDR2 is FQNNGV. This CDR3 has 15 amino acids. J lost 5 bases, V lost 5 bases, and 9 bases had no gene match.

This rearrangement joins TRBV25-1 to TRBJ1-4; no clear D gene. Per the germline V gene, CDR1 is MGHDK and CDR2 is SYGVNS. V gave up 3 bases and J gave up 13 bases, with 18 bases separating them. The CDR3 has 14 amino acids. Here the CDR3 reads CASSDQTYQGGLFF. The CDR3 DNA sequence: TGTGCCAGCAGTGATCAGACATATCAAGGAGGACTGTTTTTT. Variable domain in full (rest from reference TRBV25-1 and TRBJ1-4): EADIYQTPRYLVIGTGKKITLECSQTMGHDKMYWYQQDPGMELHLIHYSYGVNSTEKGDLSSESTVSRIRTEHFPLTLESARPSHTSQYLCASSDQTYQGGLFFGSGTQLSVL.

This clone occurred once. V usage is TRBV5-1 and J usage is TRBJ2-7; D unclear. With 5 bases removed from V and 4 bases from J, the gap between germline ends came to 16 bases. Germline V gene data show CDR1 as SGHRS and CDR2 as YFSETQ. CDR3 length: 14 residues. Here the CDR3 DNA reads TGCGCCAGCAGAGAACGTTTCGGGCCTTACGAGCAGTACTTC. This gives the protein CASRERFGPYEQYF.

The gene calls are TRBV9 and TRBJ1-3, with TRBD1 identical over 7 bases. This CDR3 is 16 amino acids long. The junction had 9 bases not matched to a gene; V was cut back by 4 bases and J by 2 bases. Germline lookup yields CDR1 SGDLS and CDR2 YYNGEE. The CDR3 DNA follows: TGTGCCAGCAGCAACCAACACCAGGGGGCTGGAAACACCATATATTTT. Protein sequence: CASSNQHQGAGNTIYF.

The CDR3 coding sequence is TGTGCCAGCAGTCGCGGGGAGTGGGGCAATCAGCCCCAGCATTTT. It is translated as CASSRGEWGNQPQHF. This chain connects TRBV6-6 to TRBJ1-5; D is ambiguous. V gave up 5 bases and J gave up 2 bases, with 13 bases separating them. Germline CDR1 is MNHNY and CDR2 is SVGAGI (reference sequence). The CDR3 is 15 residues long.

This chain uses TRBV6-6 with TRBJ1-4; TRBD1 is a possible D gene (5 bases). The CDR3 loop spans 16 amino acids. Germline lookup yields CDR1 MNHNY and CDR2 SVGAGI (reference sequence). V lost 5 bases, J lost 4 bases, and 17 bases lay in between. The CDR3: CASSHRGGARNEKLFF. Written as DNA, the CDR3 is TGTGCCAGCAGTCACCGGGGAGGGGCGCGTAATGAAAAACTGTTTTTT.

V and J are TRBV4-2 and TRBJ1-1; 10 bases are shared with TRBD1. Germline CDR1 and CDR2: LGHNA and YNFKEQ. After removal of 2 bases from V and 0 bases from J, the junction contained 3 bases not matched to a gene. CDR3 length: 16 residues. The CDR3 DNA reads as TGTGCCAGCAGCCAATTAGGGACAGGGGTGAACACTGAAGCTTTCTTT. Its protein is CASSQLGTGVNTEAFF.

The V gene is TRBV5-6, the J gene TRBJ2-1; weak D call: TRBD2 (6 bases). V was pared by 0 bases and J by 3 bases, with 7 bases between. The CDR3 contains 14 residues. CDR1 and CDR2 (germline): SGHDT, YYEEEE. Here the CDR3 DNA reads TGTGCCAGCAGCTTGGGGCGGGGCTACAATGAGCAGTTCTTC. This translates into CASSLGRGYNEQFF.

The J gene is TRBJ2-7, the V gene TRBV7-9; D gene unclear. Trimming cost V 2 bases and J 4 bases, with 18 bases left between them. Per the germline V gene, CDR1 is SEHNR and CDR2 is FQNEAQ (reference sequence). The CDR3 covers 16 residues. The CDR3 sequence is CASSLLVSRLSYEQYF. The CDR3 DNA follows: TGTGCCAGCAGCTTATTGGTTTCCCGACTTTCATACGAGCAGTACTTC.

This clone was detected a few times. The chain has TRBV10-3 and TRBJ1-2, with 7 bases identical to TRBD1. After removal of 5 bases from V and 7 bases from J, the junction contained 10 bases not matched to a gene. The CDR3 length is 14 residues. Germline assignment: CDR1 ENHRY and CDR2 SYGVKD. The chain's CDR3 is CAISTATGLSGYTF. CDR3 sequence (DNA): TGTGCCATCAGTACCGCGACAGGGCTCAGTGGCTACACCTTC.

The V gene is TRBV30, the J gene TRBJ2-1, with 10 bases lining up with TRBD1. CDR1 is GTSNPN, CDR2 SVGIG, per germline (reference sequence). The length of the CDR3 is 14 residues. V lost 2 bases, J lost 8 bases, and 6 bases stayed unmatched. The CDR3 DNA reads as TGTGCCTGGAGTAGGGGACAGGGGTTCGATGAGCAGTTCTTC. This gives the protein CAWSRGQGFDEQFF.

This sequence joins TRBV5-6 and TRBJ2-7; possibly TRBD1 or TRBD2 for D (5 bases each). V dropped 2 bases and J dropped 2 bases, with 14 bases sitting between them. Germline V gene lookup returns CDR1 SGHDT and CDR2 YYEEEE. This CDR3 has 15 residues. CDR3 sequence (DNA): TGTGCCAGCAGCTTCGGGGATGGGACCCCCTACGAGCAGTACTTC. As protein: CASSFGDGTPYEQYF.

The chain couples TRBV7-9 to TRBJ2-7; 7 nucleotides match TRBD2. Germline loops: CDR1 SEHNR, CDR2 FQNEAQ (reference sequence). The CDR3 contains 14 residues. Trimming at V came to 4 bases and at J to 0 bases, leaving 3 bases not matched to a gene. Here the CDR3 reads CASSSSGISYEQYF. CDR3 in DNA: TGTGCCAGCAGCTCAAGCGGGATCTCCTACGAGCAGTACTTC.

This clone occurred a few times. The chain links TRBV29-1 to TRBJ1-4; maybe TRBD1 (6 bases). This CDR3 region has 14 residues. Deletions cut 4 bases from V and 0 bases from J, with 9 bases between. Germline V gene data show CDR1 as SQVTM and CDR2 as ANQGSEA. CDR3 residues: CSVAGAATNEKLFF. The CDR3 DNA sequence: TGCAGCGTTGCAGGGGCCGCAACTAATGAAAAACTGTTTTTT.

This clone has just one count. The chain recombines TRBV2 with TRBJ1-2; D unclear. The germline V gene has CDR1 SNHLY and CDR2 FYNNEI. Trimming cost V 3 bases and J 5 bases, with 7 bases left between them. The CDR3 sequence is 12 residues long. DNA of the CDR3: TGTGCCAGCAGTGACAGAACTTATGGCTACACCTTC. Translation: CASSDRTYGYTF.

A note on this clone: Other nucleotide sequences in the sample specify the same CDR3. The V gene is TRBV11-2, the J gene TRBJ2-7; D perhaps matches TRBD1 (5 bases). CDR1 and CDR2 (germline): SGHAT, FQNNGV. Deletions cut 5 bases from V and 4 bases from J, with 15 bases between. CDR3 length equals 14 residues. CDR3 sequence (DNA): TGTGCCAGCAGCCGTGGGCAGGGTGTATACGAGCAGTACTTC. As protein: CASSRGQGVYEQYF.

This clone was seen a handful of times. CDR3 nucleotide sequence: TGCAGCGTTTCCGCAGGGGGTTCGAACACTGAAGCTTTCTTT. Its translation: CSVSAGGSNTEAFF. The chain joins TRBV29-1 to TRBJ1-1; 7 bases line up with TRBD1. J lost 1 base, V lost 5 bases, and 7 bases had no gene match. Germline loops: CDR1 SQVTM, CDR2 ANQGSEA. The CDR3 totals 14 residues.

The sample holds a few counts of this clone. The rearrangement uses TRBV23-1 and TRBJ2-1, with D possibly matching TRBD2 (6 bases). TRBV23-1 is an ORF, and what it does is uncertain. V was clipped by 2 bases and J by 10 bases, with 12 bases between them. This CDR3 contains 13 residues. CDR3 in amino acids: CASSQDVRGEQFF. CDR3 nucleotides: TGCGCCAGCAGTCAAGATGTGCGGGGCGAGCAGTTCTTC.

Only a few counts were recorded for this clone. The gene calls are TRBV10-3 and TRBJ1-6; D might be TRBD1 (5 bases). CDR1 and CDR2 (germline): ENHRY, SYGVKD. The CDR3 consists of 16 residues. The V end was cut by 0 bases, the J end by 9 bases, with 15 bases between. The CDR3: CAISESGHPRGSPLHF. Written as DNA, the CDR3 is TGTGCCATCAGTGAGTCAGGACATCCGAGGGGTTCACCCCTCCACTTT.

The CDR3 region has the DNA TGTGCCAGTAGGCCGACAGGGGGTATCGAGCAGTACTTC. As protein: CASRPTGGIEQYF. This chain connects TRBV19 to TRBJ2-7; TRBD1 matches 9 bases. The CDR3 has 13 amino acids. Per germline, CDR1 LNHDA and CDR2 SQIVND (reference sequence). V was pared by 6 bases and J by 6 bases, with 6 bases of the junction left unmatched.